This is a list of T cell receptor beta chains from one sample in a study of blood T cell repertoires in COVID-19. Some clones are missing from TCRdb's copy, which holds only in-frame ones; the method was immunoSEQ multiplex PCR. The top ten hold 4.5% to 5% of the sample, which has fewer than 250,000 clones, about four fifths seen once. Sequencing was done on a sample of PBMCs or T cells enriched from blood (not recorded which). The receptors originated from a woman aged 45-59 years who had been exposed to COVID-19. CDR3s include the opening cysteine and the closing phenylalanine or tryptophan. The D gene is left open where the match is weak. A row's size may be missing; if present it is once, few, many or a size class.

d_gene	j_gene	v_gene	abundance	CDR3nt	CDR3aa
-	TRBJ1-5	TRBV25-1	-	TGTGCCAGCACCCTGGAGGGGAGCAATCAGCCCCAGCATTTT	CASTLEGSNQPQHF
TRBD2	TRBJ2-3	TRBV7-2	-	TGTGCCAGCAGCTCGGGACTAGGGAGGACAGATACGCAGTATTTT	CASSSGLGRTDTQYF
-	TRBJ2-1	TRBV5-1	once	TGCGCCAGCAGCTTGATGGGGGGAAGCTCCTACAATGAGCAGTTCTTC	CASSLMGGSSYNEQFF
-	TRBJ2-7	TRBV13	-	TGTGCCAGCAGCTTAATAGTCCCTTCCTACGAGCAGTACTTC	CASSLIVPSYEQYF
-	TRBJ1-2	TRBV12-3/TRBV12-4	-	TGTGCCAGCAGCGGTCGGGGCTATGGCTACACCTTC	CASSGRGYGYTF
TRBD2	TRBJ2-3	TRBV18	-	TGTGCCAGCTCACTTGCTAGCGGTGCTAGCACAGATACGCAGTATTTT	CASSLASGASTDTQYF
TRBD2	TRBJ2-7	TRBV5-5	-	TGTGCCAGCAGCTCTGGGACTAGCGGGGGAGTCGCCCGGGGCTACGAGCAGTACTTC	CASSSGTSGGVARGYEQYF
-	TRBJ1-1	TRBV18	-	TGTGCCAGCTCACCAGGTCCGCCAGCGGACACTGAAGCTTTCTTT	CASSPGPPADTEAFF
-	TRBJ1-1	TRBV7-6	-	TGTGCCAGCAGCCCCTCAGTCGGGGGCACTGAAGCTTTCTTT	CASSPSVGGTEAFF
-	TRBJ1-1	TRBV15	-	TGTGCCACCAGCGGCACCTCCGGACAGCCAGTATTT	CATSGTSGQPVF
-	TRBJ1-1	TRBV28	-	TGTGCCAGCAGTTTAGCAGGGGTGACTGAAGCTTTCTTT	CASSLAGVTEAFF
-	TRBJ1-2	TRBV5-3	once	TGTGCCAGAAAGCAGACAGCTCGTTACTATGGCTACACCTTC	CARKQTARYYGYTF
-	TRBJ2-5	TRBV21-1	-	TGTGCCAGCAGCAAAGCCCCTAGGAAGACCCAGTACTTC	CASSKAPRKTQYF
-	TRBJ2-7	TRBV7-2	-	TGTGCCAGCAGCTTAATCGTCTACGAGCAGTACTTC	CASSLIVYEQYF
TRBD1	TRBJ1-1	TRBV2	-	TGTGCCAGCAGTCCGCGGACAGGGTTGGGTGAAGCTTTCTTT	CASSPRTGLGEAFF
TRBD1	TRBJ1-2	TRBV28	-	TGTGCCAGCAGCCCTTCTCCGGACAGGGTATCGGTGGCGGATGGCTACACCTTC	CASSPSPDRVSVADGYTF
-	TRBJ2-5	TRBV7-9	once	TGTGCCAGCAGCAAAGGGGGAGGGGGACAGACCCAGTACTTC	CASSKGGGGQTQYF
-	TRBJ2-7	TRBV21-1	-	TGTGCCAGCAGCAAAGGTAACAGGACCCCTCTATACTACGAGCAGTACTTC	CASSKGNRTPLYYEQYF
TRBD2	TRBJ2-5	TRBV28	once	TGTGCCAGCAGTCCGACTAGCCCAGAGACCCAGTACTTC	CASSPTSPETQYF
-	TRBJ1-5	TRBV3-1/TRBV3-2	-	TGTGCCAGCAGCCAAGACCCAGGGAGGCCCAATCAGCCCCAGCATTTT	CASSQDPGRPNQPQHF
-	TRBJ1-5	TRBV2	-	TGTGCCAGCAGCCCAGCGCGCCCCCAGCCCCAGCATTTT	CASSPARPQPQHF
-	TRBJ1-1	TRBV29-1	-	TGCAGCGCCGGAGAACCGGGACTAAACACTGAAGCTTTCTTT	CSAGEPGLNTEAFF
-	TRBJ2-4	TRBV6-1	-	TGTGCCAGCAGTGAAGCCGGGACATATACAAACATTCAGTACTTC	CASSEAGTYTNIQYF
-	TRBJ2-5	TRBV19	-	TGTGCCAGTAGTATCTCAACCCCACAGGAGACCCAGTACTTC	CASSISTPQETQYF